What follows describes a single T cell receptor beta chain. Each participant's cohort was designated according to participant-reported clinical history. This record belongs to a study of blood T cell repertoires in COVID-19. Study overall: PBMCs, B-cell-depleted T cells, or T cells were the source of the cDNA or gDNA that made up the material.

Original handling: Amplification with reference gene primers provided the estimates of nucleated cell counts. The method was immunoSEQ multiplex PCR; TCRdb's version includes in-frame clones alone and lacks a portion of them. V and J calls and clone size are as listed in that table; D and trimming were resolved from the DNA. The table lists 350,000 or so clones, 65% to 90% of them singletons. The receptor was derived from a middle-aged woman with acute COVID-19. Sequenced sample: PBMCs or T cells enriched from blood (not recorded which).

This chain's CDR3 is CASSHWGGAGQETQYF. The CDR3 DNA reads TGTGCCAGCAGCCATTGGGGTGGGGCGGGACAAGAGACCCAGTACTTC. The rearrangement joins TRBV3-1 (or the pseudogene TRBV3-2) to TRBJ2-5; maybe TRBD2 (6 bases). This CDR3 contains 16 residues. V shed 3 bases and J shed 2 bases, with 16 bases lying between them. CDR1 LGHDT and CDR2 YNNKEL come from the germline V gene (reference sequence).